The clone carrying this TCR beta chain appeared many times. Antigen specificity is unknown. The record originates from a study of Graves' ophthalmopathy and Graves' hyperthyroidism. Across the whole study: Stable hyperthyroidism meant no ophthalmopathy within 18 months of follow-up. The study, taken as a whole, reports: Also, most clonotypes expanded in the thyroid above 0.001 frequency appeared in blood.

Amplification targeted the TCR beta CDR3 regions, with RNA transcripts as the source material. Investigators did first-round RT-PCR with HTBI primers, then second-round multiplex PCR. One entry per CDR3 protein, called by TCRdb with MiXCR from the multiplex PCR reads. The repertoire holds 1 million to 1.3 million distinct CDR3 sequences, with about 35% as singletons. Patients newly diagnosed with hyperthyroidism, under 2 months' duration, were aged 18 to 65, the study reports. CDR3 length: 15 residues. The V end was cut by 5 bases, the J end by 8 bases, with 18 bases between. The V gene's germline CDR1 is SEHNR and CDR2 FQNEAQ (reference sequence).

This sequence was found in an adult man with Graves' hyperthyroidism. The chain links TRBV7-9 to TRBJ1-4, with no clear D. Sample: peripheral blood or thyroid tissue (not recorded which). CDR3 in DNA: TGTGCCAGCAGCCCACAACAGCGCGTGGGGGAAAAACTGTTTTTT. This sequence encodes CASSPQQRVGEKLFF.